These 10 T cell receptor beta chains were all obtained from the same sample, sequenced in a study of PD-1 blockade in classical Hodgkin lymphoma. The time point: cycle 4 day 1 (C4D1), after 5 to 7 weeks of nivolumab. Every one of the patients relapsed after autologous stem cell transplantation (brentuximab vedotin exposure was variable). Only in-frame clones appear in the TCRdb table, and some are missing; sequencing was by immunoSEQ multiplex PCR. Of some 58,000 clones listed, around 94% were seen once; the top ten hold around 8%. The material was peripheral blood mononuclear cells (PBMCs), obtained before the fourth cycle of nivolumab. The receptors derive from a human donor with classical Hodgkin lymphoma.

The chain joins TRBV7-9 to TRBJ1-3, with TRBD1 as a possible D gene (5 bases). Trimming removed 5 bases at V and 0 bases at J, with 11 bases between. CDR3 size: 15 residues. CDR1 is SEHNR, CDR2 FQNEAQ, per germline (reference sequence). CDR3: CASSPGPYSGNTIYF. The CDR3 nucleotides read TGTGCCAGCAGCCCGGGACCTTACTCTGGAAACACCATATATTTT.

V gene TRBV11-1 combines with J gene TRBJ1-1; no clear D. The CDR3 sequence is 15 residues long. V lost 5 bases and J 3 bases, leaving 16 bases between the germline ends. Germline V gene data show CDR1 as SGHAT and CDR2 as FQDESV (reference sequence). The CDR3 protein is CASSHRHREDTEAFF. CDR3 nucleotide sequence: TGTGCCAGCAGCCACCGACATCGAGAGGACACTGAAGCTTTCTTT.

Note on this clone: Other nucleotide sequences in the sample specify the same CDR3. The chain combines TRBV25-1 with TRBJ1-3; D is undetermined. This CDR3 has 13 residues. V was cut by 4 bases and J by 0 bases, with 4 bases left in between. Germline loops: CDR1 MGHDK, CDR2 SYGVNS. CDR3 sequence reads: CASSVGSGNTIYF. CDR3 DNA sequence: TGTGCCAGCAGTGTTGGCTCTGGAAACACCATATATTTT.

The chain uses TRBV5-4 and TRBJ1-3; tentatively, D is TRBD1 (5 bases). The CDR3 is 13 residues long. Germline V gene lookup returns CDR1 SGHNT and CDR2 YYREEE (reference sequence). V was cut by 1 base and J by 4 bases, with 6 bases left in between. The CDR3 DNA follows: TGTGCCAGCAGCTTGAGGGGAGGAAACACCATATATTTT. Translated: CASSLRGGNTIYF.

The chain has TRBV5-1 and TRBJ1-6; D call uncertain. CDR1 is SGHRS and CDR2 is YFSETQ in the germline V gene. Trimming pared 4 bases from V and 5 bases from J, leaving 13 bases between. This CDR3 has 15 amino acids. Here the CDR3 DNA reads TGCGCCAGCAGCAGGGAGAACGTAAATAATTCACCCCTCCACTTT. This sequence encodes CASSRENVNNSPLHF.

This clone appeared once. The gene calls are TRBV27 and TRBJ2-7, with a possible D match to TRBD1 (6 bases). From germline, CDR1 is MNHEY and CDR2 SMNVEV (reference sequence). V was cut by 3 bases and J by 2 bases, with 14 bases left in between. CDR3 length: 15 residues. The CDR3 region is CASSLWGLQPYEQYF. CDR3 DNA sequence: TGTGCCAGCAGTTTGTGGGGGCTCCAACCCTACGAGCAGTACTTC.

The rearrangement uses TRBV4-1 and TRBJ2-7; TRBD2 agrees at 10 bases. J gave up 7 bases and V 0 bases, and 6 bases lay outside the gene matches. In germline, CDR1 is MGHRA, CDR2 YSYEKL. The CDR3 runs to 15 residues. The CDR3 sequence is CASSQEPGLAPEQYF. The CDR3, as DNA: TGCGCCAGCAGCCAAGAGCCGGGACTAGCGCCTGAGCAGTACTTC.

Turning to this clone: Other DNA sequences in the sample encode the same CDR3. The chain combines TRBV5-1 with TRBJ2-7; 9 bases align to TRBD1. This CDR3 contains 14 residues. V gave up 4 bases and J gave up 0 bases; unmatched junction bases: 2. CDR1 and CDR2 (germline): SGHRS, YFSETQ. CDR3 amino acids: CASSPDRGSYEQYF. CDR3 DNA: TGCGCCAGCAGCCCGGACAGGGGCTCCTACGAGCAGTACTTC.

The chain carries TRBV7-9 and TRBJ1-2, with 8 bases aligning to TRBD1. Germline CDR1 reads SEHNR; CDR2 reads FQNEAQ (reference sequence). The CDR3 loop spans 14 amino acids. The ends lost 3 bases at V and 5 bases at J; junction bases unmatched: 5. CDR3 residues: CASSFTGGGYGYTF. CDR3 nucleotide sequence: TGTGCCAGCAGCTTCACAGGGGGAGGTTATGGCTACACCTTC.

CDR3 region: CASSFTGGRQETQYF. The DNA for the CDR3 is TGTGCCAGCAGCTTTACAGGGGGCCGCCAAGAGACCCAGTACTTC. The chain recombines TRBV7-7 with TRBJ2-5; 9 bases map to TRBD1. There are 15 residues in the CDR3. The J segment lost 1 base and the V segment lost 3 bases, leaving 3 bases of the junction unmatched. Germline CDR1 reads SSHAT; CDR2 reads FNYEAQ (reference sequence).